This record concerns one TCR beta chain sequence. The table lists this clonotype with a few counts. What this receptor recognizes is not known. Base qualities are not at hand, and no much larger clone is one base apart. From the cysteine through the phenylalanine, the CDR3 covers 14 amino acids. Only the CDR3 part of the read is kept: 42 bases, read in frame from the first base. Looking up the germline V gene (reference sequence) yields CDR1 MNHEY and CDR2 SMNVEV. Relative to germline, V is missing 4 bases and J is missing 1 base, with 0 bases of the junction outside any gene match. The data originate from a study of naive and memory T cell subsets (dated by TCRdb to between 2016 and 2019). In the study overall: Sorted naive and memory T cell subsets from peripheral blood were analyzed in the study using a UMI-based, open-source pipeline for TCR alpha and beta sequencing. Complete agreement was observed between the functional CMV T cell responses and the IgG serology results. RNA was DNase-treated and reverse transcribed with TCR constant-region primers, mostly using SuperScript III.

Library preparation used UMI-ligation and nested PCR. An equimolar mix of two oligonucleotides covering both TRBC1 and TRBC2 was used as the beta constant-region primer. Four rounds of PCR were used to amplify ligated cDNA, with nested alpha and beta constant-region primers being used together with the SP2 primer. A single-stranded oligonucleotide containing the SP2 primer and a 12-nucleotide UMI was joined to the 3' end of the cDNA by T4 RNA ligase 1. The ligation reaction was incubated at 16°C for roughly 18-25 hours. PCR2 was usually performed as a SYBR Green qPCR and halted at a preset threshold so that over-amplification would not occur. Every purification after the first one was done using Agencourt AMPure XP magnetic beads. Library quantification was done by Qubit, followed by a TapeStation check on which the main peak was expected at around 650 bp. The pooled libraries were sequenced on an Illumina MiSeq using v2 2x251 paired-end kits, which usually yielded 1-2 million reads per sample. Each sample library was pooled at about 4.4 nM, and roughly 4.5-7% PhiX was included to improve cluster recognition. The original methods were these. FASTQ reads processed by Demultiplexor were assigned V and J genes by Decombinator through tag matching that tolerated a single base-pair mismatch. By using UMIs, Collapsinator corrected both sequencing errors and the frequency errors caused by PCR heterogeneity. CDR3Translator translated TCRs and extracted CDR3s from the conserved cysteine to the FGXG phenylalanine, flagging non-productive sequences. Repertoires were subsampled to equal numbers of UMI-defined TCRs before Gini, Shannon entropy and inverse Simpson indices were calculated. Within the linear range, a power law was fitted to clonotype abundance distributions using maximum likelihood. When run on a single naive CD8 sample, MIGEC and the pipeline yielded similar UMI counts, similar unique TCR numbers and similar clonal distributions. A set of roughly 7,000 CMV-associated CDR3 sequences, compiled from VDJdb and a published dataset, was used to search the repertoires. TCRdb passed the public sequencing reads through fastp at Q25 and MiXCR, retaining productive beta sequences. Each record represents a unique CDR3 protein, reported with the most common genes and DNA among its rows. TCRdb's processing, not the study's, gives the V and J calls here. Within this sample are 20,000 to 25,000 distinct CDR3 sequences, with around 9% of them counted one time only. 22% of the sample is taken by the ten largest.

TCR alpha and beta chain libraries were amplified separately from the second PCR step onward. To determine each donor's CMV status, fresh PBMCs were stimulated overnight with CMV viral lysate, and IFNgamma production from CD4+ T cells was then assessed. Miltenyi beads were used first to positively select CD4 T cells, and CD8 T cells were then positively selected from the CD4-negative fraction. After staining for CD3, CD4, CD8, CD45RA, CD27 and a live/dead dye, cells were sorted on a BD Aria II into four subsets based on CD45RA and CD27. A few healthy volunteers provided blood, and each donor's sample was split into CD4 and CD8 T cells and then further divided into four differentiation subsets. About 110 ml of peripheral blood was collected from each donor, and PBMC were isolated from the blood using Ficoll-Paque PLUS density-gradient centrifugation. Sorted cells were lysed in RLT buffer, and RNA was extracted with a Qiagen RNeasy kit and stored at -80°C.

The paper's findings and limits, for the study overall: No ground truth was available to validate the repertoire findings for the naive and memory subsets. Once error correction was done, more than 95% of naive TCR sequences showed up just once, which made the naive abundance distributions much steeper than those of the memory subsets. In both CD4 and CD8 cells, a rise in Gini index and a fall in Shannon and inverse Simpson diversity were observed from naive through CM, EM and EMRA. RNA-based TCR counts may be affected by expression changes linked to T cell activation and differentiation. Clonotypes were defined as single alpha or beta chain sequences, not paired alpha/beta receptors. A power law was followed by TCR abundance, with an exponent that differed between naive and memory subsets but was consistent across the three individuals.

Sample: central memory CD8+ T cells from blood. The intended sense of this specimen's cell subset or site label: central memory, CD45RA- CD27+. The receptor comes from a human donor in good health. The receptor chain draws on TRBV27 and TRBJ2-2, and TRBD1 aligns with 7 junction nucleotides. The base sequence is TGTGCCAGCAGTTGGGACAGGAACACCGGGGAGCTGTTTTTT. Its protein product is CASSWDRNTGELFF.